The source of this T cell receptor beta chain is a study of blood T cell repertoires in COVID-19 (TCRdb year 2020). About the study as a whole: Samples from collaborators originated in the United States, Italy and Spain and spanned both the acute and convalescent phases of COVID-19. Where available, HLA class I and class II types were obtained from metadata supplied by the sample provider rather than from assay-based typing. The prospective study material was composed of cDNA or gDNA derived from T cells, B-cell-depleted T cells, or PBMCs. The repertoires were released in a freely available public database meant as a resource for research on the immune response to SARS-CoV-2. Samples came from the ongoing ImmuneRACE study (first 160 participants) plus 1,254 subjects from 6 global collaborators. Subjects who had been exposed to COVID-19, were actively infected with it, or had recovered from it provided the deeply sampled blood TCRbeta repertoires that made up the dataset. Sample metadata almost always included a de-identified subject ID, COVID-19 status, age in years and sex.

As for this clone: Its antigen has not been determined. Base qualities are not recorded, but no much larger clone differs from it by a single base.

TCRbeta CDR3 regions were amplified from genomic DNA using the immunoSEQ Assay, a bias-controlled multiplex PCR. Turning to the authors' computational methods: Nucleated cell counts per sample were estimated from amplification of reference gene primers within the assay. To quantify the absolute abundance of each unique TCRbeta CDR3 rearrangement, sequence reads were collapsed and filtered. Productive Simpson clonality was computed per sample as the square root of Simpson's diversity index over productive rearrangements. Here the immuneACCESS table is served through TCRdb, limited to in-frame sequences with V and J called. Missing clones are a known gap in these copies; in checked studies unresolved V genes cover under half, and the rest lacks a known reason. The V and J calls and clone size were taken over from that table, and D and trimming were inferred from the DNA. The sample has roughly 300,000 clones on record, 90% to 95% of them singletons. Jointly, the top ten make up over 2% of the sample.

CDR1 and CDR2, looked up from the germline V gene (reference sequence), are LNHDA and SQIVND. The CDR3, from cysteine to phenylalanine, totals 14 residues. This entry keeps only the CDR3 DNA: 42 bases, framed from base 1. The germline V and J ends show losses of 0 bases and 7 bases respectively, and no gene match explains 3 bases of the junction. Here is what the overall study found, with its caveats: The quantity of clinical and demographic metadata differed by source and by participant and was supplied without curation.

At one collaborating source in Seattle, patients were enrolled during active infection and were followed longitudinally through the course of disease. The collaborating institutions used their own protocols to collect whole blood in K2EDTA tubes. Collaborator samples were shipped for TCRbeta analysis as frozen whole blood, isolated PBMCs, or DNA extracted from either sample type. The chain is encoded by TRBV19 joined to TRBJ2-1, with 7 middle bases fitting TRBD2. This receptor was identified in a woman between 25 and 40 years old with COVID-19, enrolled during active disease. Material for sequencing was peripheral blood. CDR3 loop: CASSIDLGGNEQFF. The DNA reads TGTGCCAGTAGTATAGATTTGGGGGGGAATGAGCAGTTCTTC. Beyond the CDR3, the reference TRBV19 and TRBJ2-1 genes provide the residues; the full variable domain reads: DGGITQSPKYLFRKEGQNVTLSCEQNLNHDAMYWYRQDPGQGLRLIYYSQIVNDFQKGDIAEGYSVSREKKESFPLTVTSAQKNPTAFYLCASSIDLGGNEQFFGPGTRLTVL.